This T cell receptor beta chain was identified in a study of blood T cell repertoires in COVID-19. The germline V gene encodes CDR1 MNHEY and CDR2 SMNVEV (reference sequence). The CDR3 runs to 14 residues. The V end was cut by 7 bases, the J end by 6 bases, with 16 bases between. Some clones are missing from TCRdb's copy, which holds only in-frame ones; the method was immunoSEQ multiplex PCR. The top ten clones hold about 0.65% of a sample with more than 450,000 clones, around 87% of them seen once. The specimen was PBMCs or T cells enriched from blood (not recorded which). This clonotype originated in a woman aged 18-29 years who had recovered from COVID-19. The chain is built from TRBV27 and TRBJ1-5; D is undetermined. CDR3 DNA: TGTGCCAGCACCCTGAGACAAGGGAGTCAGCCCCAGCATTTT. This codes for CASTLRQGSQPQHF.